This T cell receptor (beta chain) was captured in a study of low-dose radiotherapy and immunotherapy resistance in tumors. For the study at large: Cohort 2 patients were irradiated with 1 Gy every two weeks, reaching 13 Gy over 26 weeks. Starting cycle 1 day 1, oral aspirin 300 mg was given daily for four cycles.

Trimming removed 4 bases from V and 1 base from J, with 7 bases in between. Per germline, CDR1 SEHNR and CDR2 FQNEAQ (reference sequence). The CDR3 has 13 amino acids. Both TCRalpha and TCRbeta chains were reverse transcribed with V-gene-specific primers. A constant-region primer paired with the V-primer adapter amplified TCRs over about 19 PCR cycles. TCRdb itself ran the reads through MiXCR, one entry per CDR3 protein. In the table there are approximately 70,000 distinct CDR3 sequences, around 30% of which are singletons. Time point of the sample: before trial treatment. Donors were given nivolumab, ipilimumab, aspirin, low-dose cyclophosphamide and low-dose radiotherapy. Advanced solid tumors lacking tumor-infiltrating lymphocytes were present in eligible patients.

The chain joins TRBV7-9 to TRBJ1-1; D is undetermined. Sequenced here: PBMCs, sampled before treatment. This receptor was taken from a female donor with ovarian cancer. The CDR3 nucleotides read TGTGCCAGCAGCTACGGATCGAACACTGAAGCTTTCTTT. Translating it yields CASSYGSNTEAFF.